Shown below are 21 T cell receptor beta chains from a single sample sequenced in a study of identical twins. TCRdb reprocessed the 5' RACE reads via MiXCR and lists one record per CDR3 protein. The sample includes hundreds of thousands of distinct CDR3 sequences, approximately 24% seen only once; the top ten take about 2.7%. The data were also submitted as part of a second study, on T cells expressing NK-cell markers.

The sample consisted of CD4+ T cells sorted from blood. These receptors all stem from a woman aged 18-30 years in good health.

This clonotype occurred once. The chain employs TRBV13 and TRBJ2-3; D ambiguous. There are 12 residues in the CDR3. The germline gives CDR1 PRHDT, CDR2 FYEKMQ (reference sequence). Trimming removed 2 bases at V and 10 bases at J, with 10 bases between. The CDR3 sequence is CASSLLRTPQYF. CDR3 DNA sequence: TGTGCCAGCAGCTTATTGCGAACCCCGCAGTATTTT.

This sequence joins TRBV18 and TRBJ2-1; the D is unclear. The CDR3 sequence is 12 residues long. The germline V gene has CDR1 KGHSH and CDR2 LQKENI. Trimming pared 0 bases from V and 7 bases from J, leaving 4 bases between. Here the CDR3 DNA reads TGTGCCAGCTCACCACCGACAAATGAGCAGTTCTTC. Encoded protein: CASSPPTNEQFF.

This clonotype was counted between two and nine times. V and J are TRBV5-6 and TRBJ1-1, with TRBD1 matching 7 bases. Germline assignment: CDR1 SGHDT and CDR2 YYEEEE. The CDR3 runs 14 residues. The trim removed 3 bases at V and 3 bases at J, leaving 5 bases unmatched. Written as DNA, the CDR3 is TGTGCCAGCAGCTGGTACCAGGGGGACACTGAAGCTTTCTTT. It translates to CASSWYQGDTEAFF.

The chain links TRBV29-1 to TRBJ1-1; no reliable D call. Germline CDR1 and CDR2: SQVTM and ANQGSEA. Trimming shortened V by 4 bases and J by 2 bases, and 11 bases separated the two germline ends. CDR3 size: 13 residues. The chain's CDR3 is CSVGGRTNTEAFF. The CDR3 DNA reads as TGCAGCGTTGGTGGCAGGACCAACACTGAAGCTTTCTTT.

The chain carries TRBV5-1 and TRBJ2-2, with a possible D match to TRBD2 (6 bases). Germline CDR1 is SGHRS and CDR2 is YFSETQ. The CDR3 sequence is 15 residues long. The ends were cut back, 0 bases at V and 3 bases at J, with 9 bases in the middle. In DNA, the CDR3 is TGCGCCAGCAGCTTGGTAACTAGCTACACCGGGGAGCTGTTTTTT. Encoded protein: CASSLVTSYTGELFF.

The chain links TRBV20-1 to TRBJ2-1; maybe TRBD2 (6 bases). The CDR3 has 14 residues. Germline CDR1 reads DFQATT; CDR2 reads SNEGSKA (reference sequence). Trimming took off 6 bases at V and 6 bases at J, with 18 bases between the two ends. In nucleotides, the CDR3 is TGCAGTGCGGTCCGAGGCGGGGCCCTCAATGAGCAGTTCTTC. Translating it yields CSAVRGGALNEQFF.

The genes are TRBV7-2 and TRBJ2-3, with D uncertain. This CDR3 has 16 residues. The germline V gene encodes CDR1 SGHTA and CDR2 FQGNSA. The germline V and J ends were trimmed by 1 base and 2 bases, with 13 bases remaining between them. In DNA, the CDR3 is TGTGCCAGCAGCTTAGTAACCAACTTAAACACAGATACGCAGTATTTT. Its protein is CASSLVTNLNTDTQYF.

The V call is TRBV20-1, the J call TRBJ1-5; D unresolved. Trimming pared 3 bases from V and 5 bases from J, leaving 11 bases between. This CDR3 is 13 amino acids long. Germline-derived CDR1 and CDR2 are DFQATT and SNEGSKA (reference sequence). DNA of the CDR3: TGCAGTGCTAGTTATGATTCCTATCAGCCCCAGCATTTT. This codes for CSASYDSYQPQHF.

The V and J genes are TRBV13 and TRBJ2-3, with D possibly TRBD2 on 5 matching bases. The V end lost 4 bases, the J end lost 3 bases, and 14 bases lay between the germline ends. Germline CDR1 reads PRHDT; CDR2 reads FYEKMQ (reference sequence). The CDR3 has 15 amino acids. The CDR3 bases are TGTGCCAGCAGCTCAGGACTTCTCCTTACAGATACGCAGTATTTT. Amino acids: CASSSGLLLTDTQYF.

V is TRBV10-3 and J is TRBJ1-4; TRBD1 agrees at 8 bases. Trimming cost V 2 bases and J 3 bases; bases outside gene matches: 2. The CDR3 length is 15 residues. CDR1 ENHRY and CDR2 SYGVKD come from the germline V gene. CDR3 nucleotides: TGTGCCATCAGTGAGCAACAGGGGGCTAATGAAAAACTGTTTTTT. Protein: CAISEQQGANEKLFF.

The chain carries TRBV5-1 and TRBJ2-3; D is undetermined. The CDR3 loop spans 14 amino acids. With 4 bases removed from V and 0 bases from J, the gap between germline ends came to 9 bases. The V gene's germline CDR1 is SGHRS and CDR2 YFSETQ. The CDR3 spells CASSADLSTDTQYF. In DNA form, the CDR3 reads TGCGCCAGCAGCGCCGATCTAAGCACAGATACGCAGTATTTT.

This clonotype has just a few counts. The chain has TRBV12-3 or TRBV12-4 and TRBJ2-3; 7 nucleotides align to TRBD1. V lost 2 bases to trimming and J lost 2 bases; unmatched junction nucleotides: 7. The CDR3 spans 16 residues. This CDR3 reads CASSLSGQRITDTQYF. In nucleotides, the CDR3 is TGTGCCAGCAGTTTATCGGGACAGAGGATCACAGATACGCAGTATTTT.

This clonotype has more than one count but fewer than ten. The rearrangement links TRBV9 to TRBJ2-1; maybe TRBD2 (7 bases). The CDR3 extends over 16 amino acids. Deletions cut 3 bases from V and 4 bases from J, with 17 bases between. Germline V gene lookup returns CDR1 SGDLS and CDR2 YYNGEE. CDR3 sequence: CASSASTRGGYNEQFF. CDR3 DNA: TGTGCCAGCAGCGCATCGACTAGGGGGGGGTACAATGAGCAGTTCTTC.

There are a few counts of this clonotype. The chain carries TRBV5-1 and TRBJ2-7; D perhaps matches TRBD1 (6 bases). V lost 3 bases, J lost 7 bases, and 17 bases lay in between. Germline CDR1 reads SGHRS; CDR2 reads YFSETQ. This CDR3 region has 14 residues. The CDR3 nucleotides read TGCGCCAGCAGCTCTCCGGGACAAGTTTTGGAGCAGTACTTC. It codes for CASSSPGQVLEQYF.

CDR3 sequence (DNA): TGTGCCAGCAGTTCCAGACAGGCCGAGCAGTTCTTC. Translated, it gives CASSSRQAEQFF. The chain couples TRBV12-3 or TRBV12-4 to TRBJ2-1, with D maybe TRBD1 (6 bases). The V and J ends lost 4 bases and 10 bases respectively, with 11 bases between them. The CDR3 sequence is 12 residues long.

This clonotype was seen a handful of times. The V gene is TRBV12-3 or TRBV12-4, the J gene TRBJ1-1, with TRBD1 matching over 8 bases. This CDR3 region has 15 residues. With 6 bases clipped from V and 4 bases from J, the junction kept 10 bases outside the gene matches. For the CDR3, the DNA is TGTGCCAGCAGACCCTTTACAGGGGGAGGCACTGAAGCTTTCTTT. As protein: CASRPFTGGGTEAFF.

This chain joins TRBV27 and TRBJ2-7; the D gene is possibly TRBD2 (8 bases). Deletions cut 5 bases from V and 3 bases from J, with 26 bases between. The CDR3 spans 18 residues. The germline V gene encodes CDR1 MNHEY and CDR2 SMNVEV (reference sequence). This chain's CDR3 is CASSRSWKLAGQLYEQYF. The CDR3 DNA reads as TGTGCCAGCAGTCGCTCGTGGAAGTTAGCGGGACAGCTCTACGAGCAGTACTTC.

Ten or more counts support this clonotype. The rearrangement links TRBV5-1 to TRBJ2-5, with D tentatively TRBD1 or TRBD2 (6 bases each). Germline assignment: CDR1 SGHRS and CDR2 YFSETQ. The CDR3 extends over 14 amino acids. Trimming removed 0 bases at V and 4 bases at J, with 10 bases between. CDR3 DNA: TGCGCCAGCAGCTTGGGCAGGGGAGGAGAGACCCAGTACTTC. Amino acid sequence: CASSLGRGGETQYF. The full variable domain, with the rest looked up from reference TRBV5-1 and TRBJ2-5, is KAGVTQTPRYLIKTRGQQVTLSCSPISGHRSVSWYQQTPGQGLQFLFEYFSETQRNKGNFPGRFSGRQFSNSRSEMNVSTLELGDSALYLCASSLGRGGETQYFGPGTRLLVL.

This clonotype has a count of ten or more. The chain couples TRBV3-1 to TRBJ2-7, with D possibly matching TRBD2 (6 bases). CDR3 length equals 15 residues. The V gene lost 4 bases and the J gene lost 2 bases, with 15 bases spanning the gap. Germline assignment: CDR1 LGHDT and CDR2 YNNKEL (reference sequence). The CDR3 bases are TGTGCCAGCAGCCGGGAGGCTATGGGGACCTACGAGCAGTACTTC. Protein sequence: CASSREAMGTYEQYF.

The rearrangement joins TRBV3-1 to TRBJ1-6; D possibly corresponds to TRBD1 (5 bases). This CDR3 region has 13 residues. Germline-derived CDR1 and CDR2 are LGHDT and YNNKEL (reference sequence). The V end lost 1 base, the J end lost 11 bases, and 9 bases lay between the germline ends. The CDR3 spells CASSQVEGAPLHF. The CDR3 nucleotides are TGTGCCAGCAGCCAAGTCGAAGGGGCACCCCTCCACTTT.

Here the CDR3 DNA reads TGCAGTGCTCTTCCCTGGGGTGAGCAGTTCTTC. Protein sequence: CSALPWGEQFF. The chain links TRBV20-1 to TRBJ2-1, with D uncertain. Germline CDR1 reads DFQATT; CDR2 reads SNEGSKA (reference sequence). The CDR3 extends over 11 amino acids. Trimming took 5 bases from V and 9 from J, leaving 11 bases between them.